This TCR beta chain was sequenced for a study of cytomegalovirus exposure and HLA in healthy donors. Study findings and constraints: The study put 150 or so TCR beta chains on its list as cytomegalovirus-associated. In a later analysis, several top co-occurrence clusters appeared linked to parvovirus B19, influenza, CMV and Epstein-Barr virus. Most TCR sequences were seen very rarely across donors, but some public TCRs occurred in many. Across HLA loci, a later analysis found differing TCR association rates, with DRB1 most and HLA-C fewest.

This clone has only a few counts. Its antigen is unknown. PCR involved 60 Vbeta and 13 Jbeta primers. Produced via immunoSEQ multiplex PCR; TCRdb's table is partial and in-frame only. Among 150,000 to 200,000 clones listed, roughly three quarters were seen once. Sample: PBMCs. This TCR derives from a male donor in good health and CMV-seropositive.

CDR3 region: CAWTLSYEQYF. CDR3 DNA sequence: TGTGCCTGGACACTCTCCTACGAGCAGTACTTC. The chain employs TRBV30 and TRBJ2-7; D is uncertain. Germline CDR1 is GTSNPN and CDR2 is SVGIG (reference sequence). Trimming cost V 4 bases and J 0 bases, with 4 bases left between them. CDR3 length: 11 amino acids.